This is a list of T cell receptor beta chains from one sample in a study of radiotherapy plus CTLA-4 blockade in lung cancer. Data came from immunoSEQ multiplex PCR; TCRdb stores just in-frame clones and leaves some out. The data contain 85,000 to 95,000 clones, roughly 80% of them singletons. Sequences were derived from peripheral blood, sampled from a patient treated with radiotherapy plus ipilimumab. The receptors originated from a human donor with non-small cell lung cancer that progressed on radiotherapy plus ipilimumab. The CDR3 runs from the conserved cysteine through the conserved F or W. Each record gives: clone size, J gene, D gene, V gene, CDR3 DNA, CDR3 protein. A D gene is named only where the DNA matches it firmly. Only some rows state a clone size, as once, few, many or a class for expanded clones.

NA TRBJ2-1 TRBD1 TRBV2 TGTGCCAGGACAGGGGGCGTTGAGCAGTTCTTC CARTGGVEQFF
NA TRBJ2-5 NA TRBV19 TGTGCCAGTAGTAGGGCTGCCTACGAGACCCAGTACTTC CASSRAAYETQYF
NA TRBJ2-7 TRBD2 TRBV27 TGTGCCAGCAGTTTATATGGCGGGAGTTACGAGCAGTACTTC CASSLYGGSYEQYF
NA TRBJ2-1 NA TRBV9 TGTGCCAGCAGCCCAGGAGTTGGGAATGAGCAGTTCTTC CASSPGVGNEQFF
NA TRBJ2-1 NA TRBV10-3 TGTGCCATCAGTGAGTCGCGCCCAGTGAATGAGCAGTTCTTC CAISESRPVNEQFF
NA TRBJ1-2 NA TRBV6-1 TGTGCCAGCAGTGAAAAGTTTATGATAGCCTATGGCTACACCTTC CASSEKFMIAYGYTF
NA TRBJ1-1 NA TRBV5-4 TGTGCCAGCAGCTTGGCCGAGGGGGTGAACACTGAAGCTTTCTTT CASSLAEGVNTEAFF
NA TRBJ2-1 NA TRBV9 TGTGCCAGCAGCGTTTTTATTAGCTCCTACAATGAGCAGTTCTTC CASSVFISSYNEQFF
once TRBJ2-5 TRBD2 TRBV7-6 TGTGCCAGCAGCTTAGCGGGGAGGGTAACTGAGACCCAGTACTTC CASSLAGRVTETQYF
once TRBJ2-1 NA TRBV6-1 TGTGCCACCCCACGTGGCGGGGTCTCCTACAATGAGCAGTTCTTC CATPRGGVSYNEQFF
NA TRBJ2-7 TRBD2 TRBV11-2 TGTGCCAGCAGCTTAGGAGGTAGCGGGAGCTACGAGCAGTACTTC CASSLGGSGSYEQYF
NA TRBJ2-2 TRBD2 TRBV18 TGTGCCAGCTCACCACGGTCTAGCGGGGCGAACACCGGGGAGCTGTTTTTT CASSPRSSGANTGELFF
NA TRBJ1-2 TRBD1 TRBV11-3 TGTGCCAGCAGCCCCCCACAGGACAGGGGTTACTATGGCTACACCTTC CASSPPQDRGYYGYTF
few TRBJ2-3 NA TRBV10-2 TGCGCCAGCAGTGAGTGGGGCTACACAGATACGCAGTATTTT CASSEWGYTDTQYF
NA TRBJ1-4 NA TRBV5-4 TGTGCCAGCAGCGGGACGGACGAAAAACTGTTTTTT CASSGTDEKLFF
NA TRBJ2-2 NA TRBV30 TGTGCCTGGAGCGGACAATACACCGGGGAGCTGTTTTTT CAWSGQYTGELFF
NA TRBJ1-3 NA TRBV18 TGTGCCAGCTCGCGACAGCAGAGCTCTGGAAACACCATATATTTT CASSRQQSSGNTIYF
NA TRBJ2-7 NA TRBV2 TGTGCCGGGACTGGGCCTACTAGCTACGAGCAGTACTTC CAGTGPTSYEQYF
NA TRBJ2-4 TRBD1 TRBV5-8 TGTGCCAGCAGCATCGCGGGACAGGGGGCCGCCAAAAACATTCAGTACTTC CASSIAGQGAAKNIQYF
NA TRBJ2-5 TRBD1 TRBV28 TGTGCCAGCAGTACGCCGGGACAGGGGGTGGAGACCCAGTACTTC CASSTPGQGVETQYF
NA TRBJ2-3 NA TRBV4-2 TGTGCCAGCAGCCAAGATGGGCTGGGGGGCACAGATACGCAGTATTTT CASSQDGLGGTDTQYF
NA TRBJ1-4 TRBD1 TRBV11-2 TGTGCCAGCAGCCGGACAGGGGGCGGTGAAAAACTGTTTTTT CASSRTGGGEKLFF
NA TRBJ2-5 NA TRBV5-1 TGCGCCAGCAGCTTGTGGGTTCAAGAGACCCAGTACTTC CASSLWVQETQYF
NA TRBJ2-1 NA TRBV20-1 TGCAGTGCTTCGCGTACAGAGCAGTTCTTC CSASRTEQFF
NA TRBJ2-3 TRBD2 TRBV5-4 TGTGCCAGCAGCCAAACTAGCGGGAGGATGGCAGATACGCAGTATTTT CASSQTSGRMADTQYF
NA TRBJ2-3 TRBD2 TRBV6-5 TGTGCCAGCAGCCTGAGCGGGGTGGGCACAGATACGCAGTATTTT CASSLSGVGTDTQYF
NA TRBJ2-3 NA TRBV18 TGTGCCAGCTCACCAAACAGAGCAGATACGCAGTATTTT CASSPNRADTQYF
once TRBJ1-6 NA TRBV4-1 TGCGCCAGCAGCCAAGAAGTCCAGGGTGCTTCACCCCTCCACTTT CASSQEVQGASPLHF
NA TRBJ2-5 NA TRBV2 TGTGCCAGCAGTGAATTGGCGGGCGAGACCCAGTACTTC CASSELAGETQYF
NA TRBJ1-4 TRBD1 TRBV5-1 TGCGCCAGCAGCTGGGACAGGGGGAACGAAAAACTGTTTTTT CASSWDRGNEKLFF
NA TRBJ2-2 NA TRBV5-8 TGTGCCAGCAGCTTAAGGGGGTCGAACACCGGGGAGCTGTTTTTT CASSLRGSNTGELFF
once TRBJ2-1 TRBD2 TRBV7-9 TGTGCCAGCAGCTCCGGGACTAGGAGCTCCTACAATGAGCAGTTCTTC CASSSGTRSSYNEQFF
NA TRBJ2-3 NA TRBV28 TGTGCCAGCAGTATGACAAGCACAGATACGCAGTATTTT CASSMTSTDTQYF
NA TRBJ2-1 TRBD2 TRBV27 TGTGCCAGCACCCGGACTAGCGACAATGAGCAGTTCTTC CASTRTSDNEQFF
NA TRBJ2-3 TRBD1 TRBV14 TGTGCCAGCAGCCCATTATGGACAGGGTCGTCGACAGATACGCAGTATTTT CASSPLWTGSSTDTQYF
NA TRBJ2-7 NA TRBV11-2 TGTGCCAGCAGCCCCCCTGGGAGGGGGGGATACGAGCAGTACTTC CASSPPGRGGYEQYF
NA TRBJ2-7 TRBD2 TRBV7-2 TGTGCCAGCAGCTTGGGACTAGCGGCCTACGAGCAGTACTTC CASSLGLAAYEQYF
many TRBJ1-2 NA TRBV7-9 TGTGCCAGCAGCTTAGTGGGGAGCTATGGCTACACCTTC CASSLVGSYGYTF
NA TRBJ1-5 TRBD1 TRBV18 TGTGCCAGCTCACCAATGACAGGGAACAAGCAGCCCCAGCATTTT CASSPMTGNKQPQHF
NA TRBJ1-1 NA TRBV28 TGTGCCAGCAGTTTGCAGGGGATGAACACTGAAGCTTTCTTT CASSLQGMNTEAFF
NA TRBJ2-1 TRBD2 TRBV5-1 TGCGCCAGCAGCTTGTCGTGGACTAGCGGGAGGGCCATCTATGAGCAGTTCTTC CASSLSWTSGRAIYEQFF
NA TRBJ2-7 NA TRBV2 TGTGCCAGCAGTGACGTGGTCCCCCCGACTCCGAAGCAATCCCCCTACGAGCAGTACTTC CASSDVVPPTPKQSPYEQYF
NA TRBJ2-1 TRBD2 TRBV4-2 TGTGCCAGCAGCCAAGATCGGGCTAGCGGGAGGGCTGAGCAGTTCTTC CASSQDRASGRAEQFF
NA TRBJ2-5 NA TRBV13 TGTGCCAGCAGCTTACGCGTAAACCAAGAGACCCAGTACTTC CASSLRVNQETQYF
NA TRBJ2-5 NA TRBV9 TGTGCCAGCAGCGTAGACGCACAGCAGGGGACCCAGTACTTC CASSVDAQQGTQYF
NA TRBJ2-3 TRBD2 TRBV27 TGTGCCAGCAGTTCCCAACGACTAGCGGGAAGCACAGATACGCAGTATTTT CASSSQRLAGSTDTQYF
NA TRBJ1-1 NA TRBV5-1 TGCGCCAGCAGCTTGGCGGGCTTTGAAGCTTTCTTT CASSLAGFEAFF
NA TRBJ2-4 TRBD1 TRBV2 TGTGCCAGAGGAGAGGCAGGGGGCATGGGAAACATTCAGTACTTC CARGEAGGMGNIQYF
NA TRBJ2-2 NA TRBV7-2 TGTGCCAGCAGCTTATTACAGGGTTCAATCGGGGAGCTGTTTTTT CASSLLQGSIGELFF
NA TRBJ2-1 NA TRBV7-2 TGTGCCAGCAGCTTAGACTGGTTATCCTACAATGAGCAGTTCTTC CASSLDWLSYNEQFF
NA TRBJ1-1 NA TRBV19 TGTGCCAGTAGTATCTCTTTCAGAGCCACTGAAGCTTTCTTT CASSISFRATEAFF
once TRBJ2-7 TRBD2 TRBV19 TGTGCCAGTAGAAGACTAGCGGGAGTTAACGAGCAGTACTTC CASRRLAGVNEQYF
NA TRBJ2-1 TRBD2 TRBV5-4 TGTGCCAGCAGCCCGGGACTAGCGGGAGTGGATGAGCAGTTCTTC CASSPGLAGVDEQFF
NA TRBJ2-1 NA TRBV27 TGTGCCAGCAGTCCCCTTTTCGGGCTAAACAATGAGCAGTTCTTC CASSPLFGLNNEQFF
many TRBJ1-1 TRBD1 TRBV4-1 TGCGCCAGCAGCCACAGGACAGGGGTGAACACTGAAGCTTTCTTT CASSHRTGVNTEAFF